Included here is one TCR beta chain sequence, with context. No antigen is known for it. The culture ran for about 10 days, and then CD4+ T cells were isolated. It was two doses of either the BNT162b2 or mRNA-1273 vaccine that participants received. The sample belongs to a study of vaccination effects on CD4 cells after COVID-19. Sequenced by immunoSEQ multiplex PCR; TCRdb stores in-frame clones only, minus some. The sample has 30,000 or so clones, over 70% seen once. V lost 3 bases, J lost 0 bases, and 6 bases lay in between. The CDR3 covers 14 residues. The germline gives CDR1 ENHRY, CDR2 SYGVKD. Whole-study findings and limits: Late after vaccination, infection- and vaccine-induced clones showed marked clonal contraction.

This chain joins TRBV10-3 and TRBJ1-5; D ambiguous. Sequencing used CD4+ T cells from PBMCs cultured without peptide, obtained after COVID-19 vaccination. This clonotype was sampled from a human donor who received a COVID-19 vaccine. DNA of the CDR3: TGTGCCATCAGTGACTCTGATAGCAATCAGCCCCAGCATTTT. It codes for CAISDSDSNQPQHF.